These 18 T cell receptor beta chains were sequenced from one sample in a study of CD8+CD57+ T cells in acquired aplastic anemia. Both TCR beta VDJ combination and CDR3 sequence profiling were carried out. Genomic DNA was the template for this profiling. TCRdb fed the reads into MiXCR, producing one record per CDR3 protein. The sample has 190,000 or so distinct CDR3 sequences, approximately 60% seen once. The sequencing sample was made of sorted CD4+, CD8+, or CD8+CD57+ T cells (not recorded which) from PBMCs. These receptor sequences come from a human donor in good health.

This clonotype was observed a handful of times. The chain recombines TRBV7-8 with TRBJ1-1; 9 nucleotides line up with TRBD1. The CDR3 loop spans 14 amino acids. Germline lookup yields CDR1 SGHVS and CDR2 FQNEAQ. Germline trimming cut 2 bases from V and 7 bases from J; bases unmatched to any gene: 5. The CDR3 is CASSLTGGGGEAFF. CDR3 nucleotides: TGTGCCAGCAGCTTAACAGGGGGCGGGGGTGAAGCTTTCTTT.

The chain links TRBV9 to TRBJ2-3; 12 nucleotides align to TRBD2. From germline, CDR1 is SGDLS and CDR2 YYNGEE. There are 15 residues in the CDR3. V gave up 3 bases and J gave up 11 bases; unmatched junction bases: 10. CDR3 sequence reads: CASSAPSGGANEQYF. The CDR3 DNA is TGTGCCAGCAGCGCACCTAGCGGGGGGGCAAATGAGCAGTATTTT.

The chain uses TRBV7-2 and TRBJ2-7; D uncertain. The CDR3 consists of 12 residues. V lost 5 bases to trimming and J lost 5 bases, with 10 bases between them. Germline assignment: CDR1 SGHTA and CDR2 FQGNSA. This CDR3 is CASSLSVDEQYF. Written as DNA, the CDR3 is TGTGCCAGCAGCCTCTCCGTGGACGAGCAGTACTTC.

The chain joins TRBV20-1 to TRBJ2-2; 11 nucleotides agree with TRBD2. Germline V gives CDR1 DFQATT, CDR2 SNEGSKA (reference sequence). The CDR3 contains 15 residues. Trimming took 5 bases from V and 6 from J; bases not matched to a gene: 8. The CDR3 DNA is TGCAGTGCTCCAATAGCGGGAGGGCTATCCGGGGAGCTGTTTTTT. It specifies CSAPIAGGLSGELFF.

The CDR3: CASGLRRLDGELFF. The CDR3, as DNA: TGTGCCAGCGGACTACGACGGTTGGACGGGGAGCTGTTTTTT. The rearrangement joins TRBV2 to TRBJ2-2, with TRBD2 as a possible D gene (6 bases). The CDR3 extends over 14 amino acids. V was clipped by 8 bases and J by 7 bases, with 17 bases between them. CDR1 and CDR2 (germline): SNHLY, FYNNEI.

This clonotype was seen ten or more times. V is TRBV19 and J is TRBJ2-2, with D perhaps matching TRBD2 (6 bases). The CDR3 totals 15 residues. V was cut by 2 bases and J by 3 bases, with 10 bases left in between. Germline lookup yields CDR1 LNHDA and CDR2 SQIVND (reference sequence). The CDR3 DNA is TGTGCCAGTAGTATACGGGAGAGCCACACCGGGGAGCTGTTTTTT. It codes for CASSIRESHTGELFF.

The chain uses TRBV5-4 and TRBJ1-2; a weak D match, TRBD1 (5 bases). The V gene's germline CDR1 is SGHNT and CDR2 YYREEE (reference sequence). The CDR3 extends over 15 amino acids. V lost 1 base and J lost 1, with 11 bases in between. CDR3 DNA: TGTGCCAGCAGCTTGACTGCGGGGCATAACTATGGCTACACCTTC. Translation gives CASSLTAGHNYGYTF.

This clonotype was detected many times. CDR3 protein: CASTFSGAESTDTQYF. The CDR3 nucleotides are TGTGCCAGCACTTTTAGCGGGGCTGAAAGCACAGATACGCAGTATTTT. The chain links TRBV7-8 to TRBJ2-3; 8 positions match TRBD2. V was pared by 7 bases and J by 0 bases, with 9 bases of the junction left unmatched. This CDR3 is 16 amino acids long. CDR1 is SGHVS and CDR2 is FQNEAQ in the germline V gene.

The V call is TRBV20-1, the J call TRBJ2-7, with D possibly TRBD2 on 7 matching bases. Germline V gives CDR1 DFQATT, CDR2 SNEGSKA (reference sequence). Trimming took off 6 bases at V and 0 bases at J, with 21 bases between the two ends. The CDR3 contains 16 residues. CDR3: CSAPGGGGRGSYEQYF. The CDR3 DNA is TGCAGTGCCCCTGGGGGGGGGGGCAGGGGCTCCTACGAGCAGTACTTC.

The genes are TRBV7-3 and TRBJ1-1; D is perhaps TRBD1 (5 bases). The germline gives CDR1 SGHTA, CDR2 FQGTGA. Trimming stripped 5 bases from V and 10 bases from J, with 20 bases between. This CDR3 is built from 14 residues. This CDR3 reads CASSPSGTPYGAFF. The DNA for the CDR3 is TGTGCCAGCAGCCCCTCGGGGACCCCCTACGGAGCTTTCTTT.

The V and J genes are TRBV5-4 and TRBJ2-1, with D possibly being TRBD1 or TRBD2 (5 bases each). Germline CDR1 and CDR2: SGHNT and YYREEE (reference sequence). V lost 2 bases to trimming and J lost 10 bases, with 13 bases between them. The CDR3 contains 13 residues. The CDR3 sequence: CASSFGDQPEQFF. DNA for the CDR3: TGTGCCAGCAGCTTTGGGGACCAGCCCGAGCAGTTCTTC. Based on the CDR3 plus reference TRBV5-4 and TRBJ2-1, the full variable domain is ETGVTQSPTHLIKTRGQQVTLRCSSQSGHNTVSWYQQALGQGPQFIFQYYREEENGRGNFPPRFSGLQFPNYSSELNVNALELDDSALYLCASSFGDQPEQFFGPGTRLTVL.

This clonotype was counted between two and nine times. This rearrangement joins TRBV4-1 to TRBJ2-2, with D possibly matching TRBD2 (7 bases). Per the germline V gene, CDR1 is MGHRA and CDR2 is YSYEKL. V lost 4 bases and J 6 bases, leaving 18 bases between the germline ends. CDR3 size: 16 residues. The CDR3 loop is CASSREGGPWAGELFF. CDR3 DNA: TGCGCCAGCAGCCGGGAGGGGGGGCCATGGGCCGGGGAGCTGTTTTTT.

At least ten counts were recorded for this clonotype. This rearrangement joins TRBV7-9 to TRBJ1-6, with D unclear. V was clipped by 5 bases and J by 8 bases, with 22 bases between them. Per germline, CDR1 SEHNR and CDR2 FQNEAQ (reference sequence). CDR3 length: 17 residues. The CDR3 is CASSQAPLSMDDSPLHF. The CDR3 bases are TGTGCCAGCAGCCAAGCCCCTTTATCTATGGATGATTCACCCCTCCACTTT.

V gene TRBV14 combines with J gene TRBJ1-6; unclear D gene. The V gene lost 0 bases and the J gene lost 8 bases, with 8 bases spanning the gap. Per the germline V gene, CDR1 is SGHDN and CDR2 is FVKESK. The CDR3 extends over 14 amino acids. Here the CDR3 reads CASSQEANHSPLHF. Written as DNA, the CDR3 is TGTGCCAGCAGCCAAGAAGCCAACCATTCACCCCTCCACTTT.

The J gene is TRBJ2-7, the V gene TRBV20-1, with D unresolved. Germline values: CDR1 DFQATT, CDR2 SNEGSKA (reference sequence). V dropped 6 bases and J dropped 7 bases, with 13 bases sitting between them. CDR3 length equals 11 residues. CDR3 DNA: TGCAGTGCCAGAACTATAAGGGAGCAGTACTTC. Residues: CSARTIREQYF.

The chain couples TRBV19 to TRBJ2-7; D perhaps matches TRBD2 (6 bases). This CDR3 has 14 residues. Germline V gene sequence: CDR1 LNHDA, CDR2 SQIVND (reference sequence). The V and J ends lost 0 bases and 6 bases respectively, with 12 bases between them. The CDR3 protein is CASSIDLLGGEQYF. The CDR3 DNA is TGTGCCAGTAGTATAGACCTACTGGGGGGCGAGCAGTACTTC.

The rearrangement links TRBV19 to TRBJ1-4; D unresolved. The CDR3 totals 14 residues. The V end lost 3 bases, the J end lost 3 bases, and 8 bases lay between the germline ends. Germline V gene lookup returns CDR1 LNHDA and CDR2 SQIVND (reference sequence). The CDR3 sequence: CASSMQVANEKLFF. CDR3 nucleotides: TGTGCCAGTAGTATGCAGGTGGCTAATGAAAAACTGTTTTTT.

In this sample, this clonotype turned up a few times. Since a much larger clone is just one base distant, this may be a read error. The chain recombines TRBV6-1 with TRBJ2-1; maybe TRBD2 (6 bases). The CDR3 has 14 residues. V lost 2 bases to trimming and J lost 10 bases, with 15 bases between them. CDR1 is MNHNS and CDR2 is SASEGT in the germline V gene. CDR3 region: CASSEIGGSYEQFF. The CDR3 DNA reads as TGTGCCAGCAGTGAAATTGGAGGGTCCTACGAGCAGTTCTTC.